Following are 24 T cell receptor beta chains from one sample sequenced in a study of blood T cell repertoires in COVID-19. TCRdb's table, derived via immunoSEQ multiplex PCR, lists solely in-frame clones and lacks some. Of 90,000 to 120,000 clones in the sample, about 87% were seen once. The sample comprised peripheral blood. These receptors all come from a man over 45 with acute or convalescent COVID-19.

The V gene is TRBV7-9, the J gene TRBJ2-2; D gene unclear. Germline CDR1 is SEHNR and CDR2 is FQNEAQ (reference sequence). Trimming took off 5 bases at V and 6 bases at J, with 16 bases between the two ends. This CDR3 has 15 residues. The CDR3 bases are TGTGCCAGCAGCCAGGCCTTATGGCCGGCCGGGGAGCTGTTTTTT. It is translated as CASSQALWPAGELFF.

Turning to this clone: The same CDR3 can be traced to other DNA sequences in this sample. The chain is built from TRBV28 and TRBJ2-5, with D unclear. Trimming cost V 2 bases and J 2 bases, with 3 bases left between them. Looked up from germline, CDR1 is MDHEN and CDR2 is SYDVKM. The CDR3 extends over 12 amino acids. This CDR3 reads CASSLLQETQYF. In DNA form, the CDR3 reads TGTGCCAGCAGTTTACTTCAAGAGACCCAGTACTTC.

CDR3 protein: CASAGAPSNEQFF. The CDR3 DNA is TGTGCCAGCGCTGGGGCACCTTCGAATGAGCAGTTCTTC. The chain recombines TRBV2 with TRBJ2-1; a possible D gene is TRBD1 (5 bases). Trimming shortened V by 8 bases and J by 7 bases, and 15 bases separated the two germline ends. Germline-derived CDR1 and CDR2 are SNHLY and FYNNEI. The CDR3 has 13 amino acids.

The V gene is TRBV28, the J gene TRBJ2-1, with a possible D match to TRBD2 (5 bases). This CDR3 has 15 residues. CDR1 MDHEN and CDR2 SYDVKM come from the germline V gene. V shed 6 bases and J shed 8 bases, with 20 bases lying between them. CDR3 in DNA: TGTGCCAGCAGACATACTTGGACTCCCACCGATGAGCAGTTCTTC. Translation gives CASRHTWTPTDEQFF.

CDR3 amino acids: CASSFSGGTGELFF. DNA of the CDR3: TGTGCCAGCAGCTTCTCAGGGGGCACCGGGGAGCTGTTTTTT. J is TRBJ2-2 and V is TRBV3-1 (or the pseudogene TRBV3-2), with 7 bases lining up with TRBD1. This CDR3 spans 14 amino acids. Germline V gene data show CDR1 as LGHDT and CDR2 as YNNKEL (reference sequence). J lost 4 bases, V lost 5 bases, and 4 bases had no gene match.

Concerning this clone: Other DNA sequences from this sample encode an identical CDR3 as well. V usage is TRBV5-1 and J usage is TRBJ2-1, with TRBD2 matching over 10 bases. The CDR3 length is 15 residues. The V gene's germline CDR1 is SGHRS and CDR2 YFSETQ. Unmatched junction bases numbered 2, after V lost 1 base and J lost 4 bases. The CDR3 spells CASSLRTSGYNEQFF. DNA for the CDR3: TGCGCCAGCAGCTTGAGGACTAGCGGTTACAATGAGCAGTTCTTC.

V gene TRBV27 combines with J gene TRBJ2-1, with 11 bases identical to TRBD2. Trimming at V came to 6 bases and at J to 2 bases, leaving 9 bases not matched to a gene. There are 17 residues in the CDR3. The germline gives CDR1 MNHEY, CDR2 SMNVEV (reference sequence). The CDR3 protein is CASSGLAGVGAYNEQFF. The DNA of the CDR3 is TGTGCCAGCAGCGGACTAGCGGGTGTTGGAGCCTACAATGAGCAGTTCTTC.

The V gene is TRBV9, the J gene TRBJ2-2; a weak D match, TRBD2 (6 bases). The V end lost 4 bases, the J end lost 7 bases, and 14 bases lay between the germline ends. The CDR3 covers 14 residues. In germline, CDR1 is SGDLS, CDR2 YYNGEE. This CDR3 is CASSPPTSGGELFF. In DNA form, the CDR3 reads TGTGCCAGCAGCCCTCCGACTAGTGGCGGGGAGCTGTTTTTT.

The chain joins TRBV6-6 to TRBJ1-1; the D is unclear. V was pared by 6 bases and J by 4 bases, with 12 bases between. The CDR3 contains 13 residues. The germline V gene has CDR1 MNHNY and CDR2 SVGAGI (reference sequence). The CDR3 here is CASSEARGTEAFF. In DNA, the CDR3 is TGTGCCAGCAGCGAGGCGCGGGGCACTGAAGCTTTCTTT.

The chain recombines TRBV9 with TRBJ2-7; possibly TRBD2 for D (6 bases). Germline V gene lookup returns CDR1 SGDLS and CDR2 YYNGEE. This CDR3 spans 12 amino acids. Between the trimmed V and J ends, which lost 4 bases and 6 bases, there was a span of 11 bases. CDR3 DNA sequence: TGTGCCAGCAGCATACCGGAGGGCGAGCAGTACTTC. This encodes CASSIPEGEQYF.

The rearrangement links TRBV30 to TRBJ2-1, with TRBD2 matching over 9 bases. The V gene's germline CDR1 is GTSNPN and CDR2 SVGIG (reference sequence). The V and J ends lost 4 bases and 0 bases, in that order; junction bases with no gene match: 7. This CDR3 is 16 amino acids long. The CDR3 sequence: CAWTLGTSNSYNEQFF. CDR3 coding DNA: TGTGCCTGGACTCTCGGGACTAGCAACTCCTACAATGAGCAGTTCTTC.

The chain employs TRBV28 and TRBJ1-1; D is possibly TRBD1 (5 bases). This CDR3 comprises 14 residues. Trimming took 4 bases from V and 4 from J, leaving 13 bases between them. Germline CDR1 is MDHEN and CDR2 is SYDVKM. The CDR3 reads CASSSAGRGTEAFF. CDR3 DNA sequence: TGTGCCAGCAGTTCTGCGGGACGCGGCACTGAAGCTTTCTTT.

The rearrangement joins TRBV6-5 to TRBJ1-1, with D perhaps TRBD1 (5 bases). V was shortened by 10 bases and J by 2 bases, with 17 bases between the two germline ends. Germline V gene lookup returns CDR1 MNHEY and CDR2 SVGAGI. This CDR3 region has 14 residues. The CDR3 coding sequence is TGTGCCACCATATCCCGACAGATAAACACTGAAGCTTTCTTT. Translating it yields CATISRQINTEAFF.

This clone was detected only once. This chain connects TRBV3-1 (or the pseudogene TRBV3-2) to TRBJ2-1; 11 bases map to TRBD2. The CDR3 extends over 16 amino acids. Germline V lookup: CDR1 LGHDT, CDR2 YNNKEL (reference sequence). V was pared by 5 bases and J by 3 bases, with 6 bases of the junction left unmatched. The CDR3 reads CASSDLLAGVYNEQFF. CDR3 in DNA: TGTGCCAGCAGCGACCTACTAGCGGGAGTCTACAATGAGCAGTTCTTC.

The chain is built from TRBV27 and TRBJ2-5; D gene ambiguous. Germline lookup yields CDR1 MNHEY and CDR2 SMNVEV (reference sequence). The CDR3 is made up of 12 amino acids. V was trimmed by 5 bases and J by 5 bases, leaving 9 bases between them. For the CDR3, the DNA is TGTGCCAGCAGTCCCGAGAGGGAGACCCAGTACTTC. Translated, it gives CASSPERETQYF.

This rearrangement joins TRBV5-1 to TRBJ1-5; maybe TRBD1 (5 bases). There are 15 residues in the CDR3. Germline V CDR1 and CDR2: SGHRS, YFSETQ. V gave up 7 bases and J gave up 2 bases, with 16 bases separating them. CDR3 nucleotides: TGCGCCAGCCGGGAGGGGACGACGGGCAATCAGCCCCAGCATTTT. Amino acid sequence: CASREGTTGNQPQHF.

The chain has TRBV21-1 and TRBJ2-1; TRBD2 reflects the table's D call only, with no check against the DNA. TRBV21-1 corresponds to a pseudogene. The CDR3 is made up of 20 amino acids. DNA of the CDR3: TGTGCCAGCAGCAAAGCACACGGGGCACTAGCGAAAAGCTCCTACAATGAGCAGTTCTTC. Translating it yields CASSKAHGALAKSSYNEQFF.

In nucleotides, the CDR3 is TGTGCCAGCAGTTCAACTAGAAACACCGGGGAGCTGTTTTTT. Translation: CASSSTRNTGELFF. This rearrangement joins TRBV6-5 to TRBJ2-2; D is perhaps TRBD2 (5 bases). Germline V gene lookup returns CDR1 MNHEY and CDR2 SVGAGI. V lost 4 bases and J 2 bases, leaving 8 bases between the germline ends. The CDR3 runs to 14 residues.

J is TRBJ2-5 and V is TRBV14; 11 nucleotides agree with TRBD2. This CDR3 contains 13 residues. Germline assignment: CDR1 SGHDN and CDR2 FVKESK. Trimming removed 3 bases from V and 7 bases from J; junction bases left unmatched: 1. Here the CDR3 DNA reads TGTGCCAGCAGCCATAGCGGGAGGGCGACCCAGTACTTC. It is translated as CASSHSGRATQYF.

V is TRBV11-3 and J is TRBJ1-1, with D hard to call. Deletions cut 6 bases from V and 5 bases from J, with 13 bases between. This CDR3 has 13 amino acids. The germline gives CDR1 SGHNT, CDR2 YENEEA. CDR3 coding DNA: TGTGCCAGCAGGGTCGGAGTCGGGACTGAAGCTTTCTTT. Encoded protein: CASRVGVGTEAFF.

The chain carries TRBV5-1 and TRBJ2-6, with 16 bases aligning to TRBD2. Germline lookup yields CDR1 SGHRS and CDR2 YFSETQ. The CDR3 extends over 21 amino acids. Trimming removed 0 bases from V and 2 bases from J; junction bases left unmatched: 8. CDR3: CASSLADGTSGRGTGANVLTF. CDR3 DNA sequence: TGCGCCAGCAGCTTGGCCGATGGGACTAGCGGGAGGGGAACTGGGGCCAACGTCCTGACTTTC.

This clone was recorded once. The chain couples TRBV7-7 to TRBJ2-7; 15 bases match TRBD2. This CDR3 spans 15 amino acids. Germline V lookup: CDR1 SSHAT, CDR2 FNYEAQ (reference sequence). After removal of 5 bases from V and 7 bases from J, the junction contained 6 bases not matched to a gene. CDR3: CASSPGLAGGLEQYF. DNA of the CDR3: TGTGCCAGCAGCCCAGGACTAGCGGGAGGGTTAGAGCAGTACTTC. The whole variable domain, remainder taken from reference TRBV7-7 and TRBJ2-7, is GAGVSQSPRYKVTKRGQDVTLRCDPISSHATLYWYQQALGQGPEFLTYFNYEAQPDKSGLPSDRFSAERPEGSISTLTIQRTEQRDSAMYRCASSPGLAGGLEQYFGPGTRLTVT.

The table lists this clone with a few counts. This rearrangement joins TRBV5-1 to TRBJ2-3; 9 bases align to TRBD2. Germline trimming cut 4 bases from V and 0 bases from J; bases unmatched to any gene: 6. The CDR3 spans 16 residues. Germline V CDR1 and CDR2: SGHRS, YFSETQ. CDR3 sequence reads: CASSPLTSGSTDTQYF. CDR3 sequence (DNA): TGCGCCAGCAGCCCTCTGACTAGCGGAAGCACAGATACGCAGTATTTT.

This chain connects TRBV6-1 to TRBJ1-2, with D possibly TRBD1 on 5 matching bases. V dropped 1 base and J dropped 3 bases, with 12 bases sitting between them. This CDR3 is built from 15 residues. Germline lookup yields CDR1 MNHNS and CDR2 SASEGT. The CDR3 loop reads CASSEGQGHDYGYTF. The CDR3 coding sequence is TGTGCCAGCAGTGAAGGGCAGGGCCATGACTATGGCTACACCTTC.